The clone carrying this T cell receptor (beta chain) has a handful of counts. Its antigen is as yet unknown. The sample's time point: blood at routine non-recurrence follow-up after resection. Germline-derived CDR1 and CDR2 are MNHEY and SVGEGT. The CDR3 length is 14 residues. Trimming cost V 4 bases and J 0 bases, with 10 bases left between them. This sample stems from a study of spatial heterogeneity in lung cancer. Findings and limits, study-wide: Circulating ubiquitous expanded tumor TCRs were observed more frequently at resection than at follow-up.

Unique molecular identifiers tagged every individual TCR cDNA molecule. MiXCR, run by TCRdb on the 5' RACE reads, gives a single entry per CDR3 protein. Here the sample spans over 45,000 distinct CDR3 sequences, 12% being singletons. The material was PBMCs, obtained at follow-up. The rearrangement joins TRBV6-2 or TRBV6-3 to TRBJ2-7; D gene unclear. The receptor comes from a male donor with early-stage non-small cell lung cancer. The CDR3 sequence: CASSFLESSYEQYF. The CDR3 DNA reads TGTGCCAGCAGTTTCCTCGAAAGCTCCTACGAGCAGTACTTC.